The source of this T cell receptor beta chain is a study of cytomegalovirus exposure and HLA in healthy donors. Study findings and constraints: Prior analysis indicated that the majority of TCR beta V segments exhibited productivity approximately 90% or approximately 30% of the time.

In regard to this clone: The antigen is unknown.

Germline V gene lookup returns CDR1 MGHRA and CDR2 YSYEKL. CDR3 length equals 17 residues. V dropped 3 bases and J dropped 7; count of bases not matched to a gene: 15. A multiplex PCR was run with 60 Vbeta primers and 13 Jbeta primers. Only in-frame clones appear in the TCRdb table, and some are missing; sequencing was by immunoSEQ multiplex PCR. The repertoire consists of around 78,000 clones, with approximately 84% occurring once and the leading ten covering 2% to 2.5%. The clonotype was recovered from a woman aged 50 to 60 in good health and CMV-seronegative. Sequencing was carried out using PBMCs. The chain is built from TRBV4-1 and TRBJ1-1; TRBD1 aligns across 9 bases. The CDR3 reads CASSHIAAGQGHLEAFF. The CDR3 nucleotides read TGCGCCAGCAGCCATATCGCCGCGGGACAGGGACACCTTGAAGCTTTCTTT.